The sequence of this T cell receptor (beta chain) was determined in a study of PD-L1 blockade in urothelial cancer. For the study at large: Blood analysis occurred 3 weeks (second dose) and 6 weeks after treatment start. The median T cell count in blood samples was around 150,000.

Assay: immunoSEQ multiplex PCR; the TCRdb copy retains only in-frame clones and omits some. The sample holds 95,000 to 100,000 clones, around 86% seen once. Time point in this sample: pretreatment peripheral blood. V shed 2 bases and J shed 4 bases, with 11 bases lying between them. This CDR3 comprises 14 residues. Germline-derived CDR1 and CDR2 are MDHEN and SYDVKM. Material: PBMCs, obtained around atezolizumab (anti-PD-L1) treatment. The chain combines TRBV28 with TRBJ1-2, with D unresolved. The origin of this receptor is a man between 60 and 75 years old with urothelial cancer. CDR3 sequence reads: CASSLPGSGYGYTF. As DNA, the CDR3 is TGTGCCAGCAGTTTACCGGGGTCAGGCTATGGCTACACCTTC.